A selection of T cell receptor beta chains follows, all from one sample in a study of molecular identifiers for immune sequencing clone quantification. TCRdb passed the PCR reads through MiXCR, listing each CDR3 protein once. Among some 320,000 distinct CDR3 sequences, about 22% were seen once, and the ten largest hold about 0.79%. The sample taken for sequencing was naive CD8+ T cells from blood, with Jurkat cell RNA spiked in. Receptor source: a human donor in good health. Some libraries in this study had Jurkat cell RNA spiked in. The CDR3 runs from the conserved cysteine through the conserved F or W.

cdr3_aa v_call
CAISDDRSYEQYF TRBV10-3
CASSQSTGTGHEQYF TRBV4-3
CSVERTEETQYF TRBV29-1
CASSPGTIPSGANVLTF TRBV6-5
CASSLLVGLARNEQFF TRBV12-3/TRBV12-4
CASSPTPQGVFCGYTF TRBV28
CASSQDVFGRGEDQPQHF TRBV4-1
CASSLAGGEAFF TRBV7-9
CASSLEQGINQPQHF TRBV7-8
CASSLPGPNEQFF TRBV27
CSAREDRNTGELFF TRBV20-1
CASSLTGSLNQPQHF TRBV7-9
CASSSGGAYNEQFF TRBV19
CASSLAQGDYEQYF TRBV11-2
CAWSETLRTGKYEQYF TRBV30
CASSLSGPYNEQFF TRBV5-1
CASKTVNTGAYF TRBV28
CASGLVRPEDEQFF TRBV12-5
CSVVSDSQETQYF TRBV29-1
CASSPEYKADTQYF TRBV28
CASSFLTGRSGNTIYF TRBV7-9
CASRGQGARYEQYF TRBV6-5
CASSPLAAPVETQYF TRBV6-6
CATSDFAGTSTDTQYF TRBV24-1
CASSPTGETYEQYF TRBV7-9
CASTPPVTGTGRAGELFF TRBV19
CASSTTDNEQFF TRBV11-3
CSVEGWRGGYEQYF TRBV29-1
CASSPLTSGAGANVLTF TRBV3-1
CASRIGGIGELFF TRBV12-3/TRBV12-4
CAISEGDRGLGETQYF TRBV10-3